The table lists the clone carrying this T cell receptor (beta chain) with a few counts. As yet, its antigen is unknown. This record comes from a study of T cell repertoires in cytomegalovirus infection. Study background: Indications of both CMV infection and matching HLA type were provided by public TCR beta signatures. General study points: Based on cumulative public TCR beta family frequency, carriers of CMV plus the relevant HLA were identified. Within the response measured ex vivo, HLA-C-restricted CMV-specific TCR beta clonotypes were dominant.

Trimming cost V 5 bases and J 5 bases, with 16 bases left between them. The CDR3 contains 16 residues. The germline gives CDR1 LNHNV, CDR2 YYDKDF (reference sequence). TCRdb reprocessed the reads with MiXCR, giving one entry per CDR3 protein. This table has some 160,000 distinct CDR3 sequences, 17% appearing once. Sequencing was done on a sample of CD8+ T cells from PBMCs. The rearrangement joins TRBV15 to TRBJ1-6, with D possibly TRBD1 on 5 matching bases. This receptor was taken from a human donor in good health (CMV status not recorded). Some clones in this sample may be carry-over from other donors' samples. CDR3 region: CATSSSRGINNSPLHF. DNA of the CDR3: TGTGCCACCAGCTCGAGCCGGGGGATCAATAATTCACCCCTCCACTTT. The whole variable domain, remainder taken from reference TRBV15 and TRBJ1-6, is DAMVIQNPRYQVTQFGKPVTLSCSQTLNHNVMYWYQQKSSQAPKLLFHYYDKDFNNEADTPDNFQSRRPNTSFCFLDIRSPGLGDTAMYLCATSSSRGINNSPLHFGNGTRLTVT.